This TCR beta chain appears in the sequencing data of a study of shared clonotypes between healthy human individuals. General study points: It was only blood that was sampled, and tissue repertoires likely differ.

Germline assignment: CDR1 LNHDA and CDR2 SQIVND (reference sequence). The CDR3 runs 13 residues. Trimming stripped 1 base from V and 8 bases from J, with 11 bases between. With respect to this clone: Its cognate antigen is unknown.

Each subset's genomic DNA was split evenly across several immunoSEQ plates. TCRdb's copy holds only in-frame clones and misses some; the assay was immunoSEQ multiplex PCR. The sample records approximately 400,000 clones, 90% to 97% being singletons. The chain combines TRBV19 with TRBJ1-1, with a possible D match to TRBD1 (5 bases). Sequencing was carried out using memory CD8+ T cells sorted from blood. Documented subset: CD45RO+ cells pooled with CCR7-negative TemRA cells. The sequence was collected from a man under 40 in good health. The DNA for the CDR3 is TGTGCCAGTAGTATAGCCGGGGGTCTCGAAGCTTTCTTT. This gives the protein CASSIAGGLEAFF.